The 26 T cell receptor beta chains below come from one sample, sequenced in a study of T cell responses to AZD1222 COVID-19 vaccine. Profiling relied on immunoSEQ multiplex PCR, and the TCRdb table lists in-frame clones only, not all of them. The repertoire includes approximately 140,000 clones, 85% to 95% of them detected once, and over 0.95% sits in the top ten. The sample in question was peripheral blood, obtained on day 0 of AZD1222 vaccination. These receptors all stem from an adult in good health.

The rearrangement uses TRBV5-1 and TRBJ1-4; TRBD1 is a possible D gene (5 bases). With 3 bases removed from V and 4 bases from J, the gap between germline ends came to 10 bases. The CDR3 is 14 residues long. Germline V CDR1 and CDR2: SGHRS, YFSETQ. CDR3 coding DNA: TGCGCCAGCAGCTACCGAGGGGTTAATGAAAAACTGTTTTTT. Amino acids: CASSYRGVNEKLFF.

J is TRBJ2-1 and V is TRBV7-6; 7 bases fit TRBD2. The CDR3 has 17 residues. V dropped 5 bases and J dropped 9; count of bases not matched to a gene: 19. Germline CDR1 and CDR2: SGHVS and FNYEAQ. The CDR3 here is CASSLGAAGVALGEQFF. For the CDR3, the DNA is TGTGCCAGCAGCCTCGGGGCCGCGGGAGTGGCCTTGGGTGAGCAGTTCTTC.

The chain uses TRBV6-6 and TRBJ2-1; either TRBD1 or TRBD2 may supply D (5 bases each). This CDR3 comprises 14 residues. The V end lost 6 bases, the J end lost 9 bases, and 18 bases lay between the germline ends. Germline V gene data show CDR1 as MNHNY and CDR2 as SVGAGI (reference sequence). The CDR3 nucleotides read TGTGCCAGCAGAAATCCCGGGACCCTGACTGAGCAGTTCTTC. Encoded protein: CASRNPGTLTEQFF.

The chain uses TRBV10-1 and TRBJ2-1, with 8 nucleotides matching TRBD2. V was clipped by 7 bases and J by 8 bases; unmatched bases: 22. CDR1 and CDR2 (germline): WNHNN, SYGVQD (reference sequence). The CDR3 consists of 18 residues. CDR3 protein: CASMATDPPAGVGDEQFF. CDR3 bases: TGCGCCAGCATGGCGACGGACCCTCCAGCGGGAGTCGGAGATGAGCAGTTCTTC.

The V call is TRBV12-3 or TRBV12-4, the J call TRBJ2-1, with no clear D. This CDR3 is 11 amino acids long. The ends were cut back, 3 bases at V and 10 bases at J, with 7 bases in the middle. CDR3: CASSFAPEQFF. The CDR3 coding sequence is TGTGCCAGCAGTTTTGCGCCAGAGCAGTTCTTC.

This rearrangement joins TRBV18 to TRBJ2-3; D ambiguous. In germline, CDR1 is KGHSH, CDR2 LQKENI. Trimming stripped 4 bases from V and 3 bases from J, with 14 bases between. The CDR3 length is 15 residues. The CDR3 here is CASSRGRIITDTQYF. DNA for the CDR3: TGTGCCAGCTCACGAGGTCGGATCATAACAGATACGCAGTATTTT.

V and J are TRBV29-1 and TRBJ2-7, with 9 bases matching TRBD1. The CDR3 spans 19 residues. Germline V gene lookup returns CDR1 SQVTM and CDR2 ANQGSEA. The junction had 23 bases not matched to a gene; V was cut back by 8 bases and J by 0 bases. The CDR3 DNA reads TGCAGCCCCATTCTCCAAACCGAACAGGGACAGGGCCTCTCCTACGAGCAGTACGTC. It codes for CSPILQTEQGQGLSYEQYV.

The chain recombines TRBV2 with TRBJ1-1, with D possibly matching TRBD1 (5 bases). The germline V and J ends were trimmed by 7 bases and 1 base, with 10 bases remaining between them. The CDR3 contains 13 residues. In germline, CDR1 is SNHLY, CDR2 FYNNEI. The CDR3 here is CASIEQANTEAFF. The CDR3 nucleotides read TGTGCCAGCATCGAACAGGCGAACACTGAAGCTTTCTTT.

This chain joins TRBV6-5 and TRBJ2-5, with TRBD1 matching over 9 bases. CDR1 and CDR2 (germline): MNHEY, SVGAGI. The CDR3 totals 15 residues. Trimming took 7 bases from V and 4 from J; bases not matched to a gene: 10. This chain's CDR3 is CASTAPGQGLETQYF. The CDR3 coding sequence is TGTGCCAGCACCGCACCGGGACAGGGACTAGAGACCCAGTACTTC.

The chain has TRBV29-1 and TRBJ2-3; 8 positions match TRBD2. Trimming removed 5 bases from V and 4 bases from J; junction bases left unmatched: 8. CDR1 is SQVTM and CDR2 is ANQGSEA in the germline V gene. The length of the CDR3 is 14 residues. This CDR3 reads CSVQAGAGADTQYF. The CDR3 coding sequence is TGCAGCGTTCAAGCGGGAGCCGGGGCAGATACGCAGTATTTT.

The chain couples TRBV2 to TRBJ2-3; D is possibly TRBD1 (6 bases). V lost 5 bases to trimming and J lost 6 bases, with 15 bases between them. The length of the CDR3 is 14 residues. Germline loops: CDR1 SNHLY, CDR2 FYNNEI. This CDR3 reads CASSLQIRGDTQYF. The CDR3 DNA reads TGTGCCAGCAGTTTACAAATCAGGGGCGATACGCAGTATTTT. Supplemented by reference TRBV2 and TRBJ2-3, the full variable domain reads EPEVTQTPSHQVTQMGQEVILRCVPISNHLYFYWYRQILGQKVEFLVSFYNNEISEKSEIFDDQFSVERPDGSNFTLKIRSTKLEDSAMYFCASSLQIRGDTQYFGPGTRLTVL.

This chain uses TRBV28 with TRBJ1-2; D not resolved. V was clipped by 5 bases and J by 7 bases, with 20 bases between them. Germline loops: CDR1 MDHEN, CDR2 SYDVKM. The CDR3 spans 15 residues. The CDR3 DNA reads TGTGCCAGCAGTCTCTCGTTTATCAGGATGGTTGGCTACACCTTC. It translates to CASSLSFIRMVGYTF.

The genes are TRBV3-1 (or the pseudogene TRBV3-2) and TRBJ1-6; tentative D call: TRBD1 (5 bases). This CDR3 spans 14 amino acids. The V gene lost 0 bases and the J gene lost 7 bases, with 7 bases spanning the gap. Germline values: CDR1 LGHDT, CDR2 YNNKEL (reference sequence). CDR3 sequence reads: CASSQEGVNSPLHF. CDR3 nucleotide sequence: TGTGCCAGCAGCCAAGAAGGGGTCAATTCACCCCTCCACTTT.

The chain couples TRBV6-5 to TRBJ1-2; D is uncertain. This CDR3 contains 11 residues. Trimming removed 5 bases at V and 5 bases at J, with 6 bases between. The V gene's germline CDR1 is MNHEY and CDR2 SVGAGI. DNA of the CDR3: TGTGCCAGCAGTATGGAATATGGCTACACCTTC. It is translated as CASSMEYGYTF.

J is TRBJ1-6 and V is TRBV19; D not resolved. This CDR3 contains 16 residues. The germline gives CDR1 LNHDA, CDR2 SQIVND (reference sequence). The germline V and J ends were trimmed by 7 bases and 7 bases, with 20 bases remaining between them. The CDR3 loop is CASKMTRGLRNSPLHF. The DNA of the CDR3 is TGTGCCAGTAAGATGACACGGGGATTGAGGAATTCACCCCTCCACTTT. The full variable domain, in which reference TRBV19 and TRBJ1-6 provide the parts outside the CDR3, is DGGITQSPKYLFRKEGQNVTLSCEQNLNHDAMYWYRQDPGQGLRLIYYSQIVNDFQKGDIAEGYSVSREKKESFPLTVTSAQKNPTAFYLCASKMTRGLRNSPLHFGNGTRLTVT.

This chain links TRBV7-2 with TRBJ2-7; 8 nucleotides align to TRBD1. CDR3 length: 17 residues. Germline-derived CDR1 and CDR2 are SGHTA and FQGNSA. V dropped 4 bases and J dropped 3; count of bases not matched to a gene: 14. The CDR3 nucleotides are TGTGCCAGCAGCTCGGCCCGATCTCGACAGGGGTTCTACGAGCAGTACGTC. This translates into CASSSARSRQGFYEQYV.

A few counts support this clone. The rearrangement links TRBV11-2 to TRBJ1-1; D might be TRBD1 (5 bases). CDR3 size: 16 residues. Trimming pared 2 bases from V and 3 bases from J, leaving 16 bases between. The germline V gene encodes CDR1 SGHAT and CDR2 FQNNGV. CDR3 sequence: CASSLQWGKADTEAFF. CDR3 sequence (DNA): TGTGCCAGCAGCTTACAATGGGGGAAGGCGGACACTGAAGCTTTCTTT.

The V and J genes are TRBV6-5 and TRBJ1-5; a possible D gene is TRBD1 (5 bases). This CDR3 has 14 residues. The germline V gene has CDR1 MNHEY and CDR2 SVGAGI. V shed 5 bases and J shed 0 bases, with 8 bases lying between them. The CDR3 coding sequence is TGTGCCAGCAGTAGACAGATTAGCAATCAGCCCCAGCATTTT. It encodes CASSRQISNQPQHF.

V usage is TRBV3-1 (or the pseudogene TRBV3-2) and J usage is TRBJ1-5; TRBD1 might be the D (5 bases). Trimming took off 0 bases at V and 0 bases at J, with 9 bases between the two ends. Germline loops: CDR1 LGHDT, CDR2 YNNKEL (reference sequence). This CDR3 has 16 amino acids. The CDR3 DNA reads TGTGCCAGCAGCCAAGAACAGGACTATAGCAATCAGCCCCAGCATTTT. It codes for CASSQEQDYSNQPQHF.

V and J are TRBV11-2 and TRBJ1-3, with a tentative D call TRBD1 (5 bases). The V gene's germline CDR1 is SGHAT and CDR2 FQNNGV. The germline V and J ends were trimmed by 4 bases and 4 bases, with 14 bases remaining between them. CDR3 length: 15 residues. For the CDR3, the DNA is TGTGCCAGCAGCTCCTCAGGGAATTCAGGAAACACCATATATTTT. Encoded protein: CASSSSGNSGNTIYF.

V gene TRBV4-1 combines with J gene TRBJ1-2; D perhaps matches TRBD1 (5 bases). In germline, CDR1 is MGHRA, CDR2 YSYEKL. V was trimmed by 0 bases and J by 6 bases, leaving 14 bases between them. CDR3 length: 15 amino acids. The DNA for the CDR3 is TGCGCCAGCAGCCAAGATGCCGGGACGCGGGATGGCTACACCTTC. It codes for CASSQDAGTRDGYTF.

The chain couples TRBV9 to TRBJ1-3; D not resolved. CDR1 and CDR2 from the germline V gene are SGDLS and YYNGEE. V was clipped by 3 bases and J by 0 bases, with 13 bases between them. The CDR3 length is 16 residues. The CDR3 spells CASSASVKSSGNTIYF. The CDR3, as DNA: TGTGCCAGCAGCGCATCCGTGAAGAGCTCTGGAAACACCATATATTTT. The full variable domain, completed using reference TRBV9 and TRBJ1-3, is DSGVTQTPKHLITATGQRVTLRCSPRSGDLSVYWYQQSLDQGLQFLIQYYNGEERAKGNILERFSAQQFPDLHSELNLSSLELGDSALYFCASSASVKSSGNTIYFGEGSWLTVV.

The V gene is TRBV7-9, the J gene TRBJ1-1; D ambiguous. The CDR3 runs 13 residues. Trimming removed 7 bases at V and 4 bases at J, with 13 bases between. Looked up from germline, CDR1 is SEHNR and CDR2 is FQNEAQ (reference sequence). DNA for the CDR3: TGTGCCAGCATCCCCCCGGAGGTCACTGAAGCTTTCTTT. It codes for CASIPPEVTEAFF.

The genes are TRBV4-1 and TRBJ1-1, with D possibly being TRBD1 (6 bases). CDR1 is MGHRA, CDR2 YSYEKL, per germline. V lost 3 bases and J 7 bases, leaving 12 bases between the germline ends. The CDR3 is 13 residues long. The CDR3 loop reads CASSHHGQNEAFF. In DNA form, the CDR3 reads TGCGCCAGCAGCCATCACGGACAGAATGAAGCTTTCTTT.

This rearrangement joins TRBV19 to TRBJ1-2; 7 nucleotides line up with TRBD1. This CDR3 spans 12 amino acids. In germline, CDR1 is LNHDA, CDR2 SQIVND (reference sequence). With V trimmed by 10 bases and J by 4 bases, 6 bases remained unmatched. CDR3 DNA: TGTGCCACCCGACAGGGCAGCTATGGCTACACCTTC. This gives the protein CATRQGSYGYTF.

This clone occurred once. The chain links TRBV4-1 to TRBJ1-2, with TRBD1 as a possible D gene (6 bases). Germline V gives CDR1 MGHRA, CDR2 YSYEKL. There are 14 residues in the CDR3. V gave up 2 bases and J gave up 5 bases, with 12 bases separating them. CDR3 sequence: CASSQYRVSYGYTF. The DNA of the CDR3 is TGCGCCAGCAGCCAATACAGGGTTTCGTATGGCTACACCTTC.